One sample yielded the 16 T cell receptor beta chains listed below, sequenced in a study of blood T cells in healthy people across ages. Together with a sample-barcoded 5' primer, a J-beta primer mix was included in a second PCR lasting about 7 to 11 cycles. Using its own MiXCR run on the 5' RACE reads, TCRdb lists one record per CDR3 protein. In the table there are 1.5 million to 2 million distinct CDR3 sequences, approximately 28% of which are singletons. Sequencing was performed on blood. The receptors originated from a woman under 40 in good health.

This clonotype was seen at least ten times. The chain recombines TRBV20-1 with TRBJ2-7, with 10 positions matching TRBD2. This CDR3 region has 14 residues. J gave up 6 bases and V 3 bases, and 8 bases lay outside the gene matches. The germline V gene encodes CDR1 DFQATT and CDR2 SNEGSKA (reference sequence). The CDR3 nucleotides read TGCAGTGCTAGCAGTCTAGCGGGAGACGGCGAGCAGTACTTC. Translation gives CSASSLAGDGEQYF.

In this sample, this clonotype turned up many times. This rearrangement joins TRBV6-6 to TRBJ2-5, with D uncertain. This CDR3 spans 13 amino acids. Between the trimmed V and J ends, which lost 5 bases and 2 bases, there was a span of 9 bases. Germline values: CDR1 MNHNY, CDR2 SVGAGI (reference sequence). Here the CDR3 DNA reads TGTGCCAGCAGTAGGTACCAACAAGAGACCCAGTACTTC. This gives the protein CASSRYQQETQYF.

This chain links TRBV20-1 with TRBJ1-5; D might be TRBD1 (6 bases). The CDR3 is made up of 13 amino acids. Germline CDR1 DFQATT, CDR2 SNEGSKA (reference sequence). With 5 bases removed from V and 5 bases from J, the gap between germline ends came to 13 bases. This CDR3 is CSASRGDDQPQHF. DNA for the CDR3: TGCAGTGCTTCCAGGGGCGACGATCAGCCCCAGCATTTT.

The gene calls are TRBV29-1 and TRBJ1-1; D gene uncertain. Trimming stripped 4 bases from V and 9 bases from J, with 12 bases between. The CDR3 spans 11 residues. Germline V gene data show CDR1 as SQVTM and CDR2 as ANQGSEA. CDR3 in DNA: TGCAGCGTTGTCGGCCCTTATCAAGCTTTCTTT. Encoded protein: CSVVGPYQAFF.

This rearrangement joins TRBV5-6 to TRBJ1-1, with D possibly TRBD1 on 5 matching bases. Trimming removed 1 base from V and 6 bases from J, with 7 bases in between. The CDR3 runs 12 residues. Germline loops: CDR1 SGHDT, CDR2 YYEEEE. DNA for the CDR3: TGTGCCAGCAGCTTGATGGGGGCTGAAGCTTTCTTT. Amino acid sequence: CASSLMGAEAFF.

This clonotype was observed a handful of times. The chain uses TRBV27 and TRBJ1-5; D call uncertain. The CDR3 spans 14 residues. V was clipped by 6 bases and J by 2 bases, with 11 bases between them. Per the germline V gene, CDR1 is MNHEY and CDR2 is SMNVEV (reference sequence). CDR3 protein: CASRPTGGNQPQHF. The CDR3 DNA sequence: TGTGCCAGCAGGCCCACTGGAGGCAATCAGCCCCAGCATTTT.

Ten or more counts support this clonotype. The gene calls are TRBV7-2 and TRBJ2-7; the match to TRBD1 covers 11 bases. CDR3 length: 14 residues. CDR1 is SGHTA and CDR2 is FQGNSA in the germline V gene. V trimming: 7 bases; J trimming: 4 bases; junction bases outside the gene matches: 6. CDR3 sequence reads: CASTPGQGVYEQYF. The CDR3 DNA follows: TGTGCCAGCACCCCGGGACAGGGGGTATACGAGCAGTACTTC. Looking up the rest from reference TRBV7-2 and TRBJ2-7 gives the full variable domain: GAGVSQSPSNKVTEKGKDVELRCDPISGHTALYWYRQSLGQGLEFLIYFQGNSAPDKSGLPSDRFSAERTGGSVSTLTIQRTQQEDSAVYLCASTPGQGVYEQYFGPGTRLTVT.

The chain has TRBV2 and TRBJ1-2, with a tentative D call TRBD1 (5 bases). CDR1 is SNHLY, CDR2 FYNNEI, per germline. Trimming removed 6 bases at V and 8 bases at J, with 13 bases between. CDR3 size: 12 residues. The CDR3 sequence is CASSWAHRGYTF. For the CDR3, the DNA is TGTGCCAGCAGCTGGGCCCACAGGGGCTACACCTTC.

This clonotype was picked up a small number of times. The rearrangement uses TRBV20-1 and TRBJ2-1; 8 bases fit TRBD2. Germline CDR1 DFQATT, CDR2 SNEGSKA (reference sequence). There are 16 residues in the CDR3. After removal of 2 bases from V and 9 bases from J, the junction contained 15 bases not matched to a gene. In DNA form, the CDR3 reads TGCAGTGCTAGATCCCTGAAACTAGCGGCGAGCCTTGAGCAGTTCTTC. The encoded protein is CSARSLKLAASLEQFF.

The V and J genes are TRBV6-1 and TRBJ1-2, with 9 bases fitting TRBD1. CDR1 and CDR2 (germline): MNHNS, SASEGT. V was clipped by 6 bases and J by 1 base; unmatched bases: 6. The CDR3 covers 15 residues. The CDR3 nucleotides are TGTGCCAGCAGACTAACAGGGGGCTTTAACTATGGCTACACCTTC. It specifies CASRLTGGFNYGYTF.

This clonotype turned up a few times. The rearrangement links TRBV20-1 to TRBJ2-3; 10 bases match TRBD2. CDR1 and CDR2 from the germline V gene are DFQATT and SNEGSKA (reference sequence). J was trimmed by 6 bases and V by 0 bases; bases with no gene match: 6. This CDR3 spans 15 amino acids. DNA of the CDR3: TGCAGTGCTAGAGATCGTAGCGGGGGGCCGGATACGCAGTATTTT. Translated: CSARDRSGGPDTQYF.

This clonotype was recorded a few times. This chain links TRBV2 with TRBJ2-2; possibly TRBD2 for D (6 bases). V was clipped by 6 bases and J by 2 bases, with 16 bases between them. Germline CDR1 reads SNHLY; CDR2 reads FYNNEI. The CDR3 covers 16 residues. The CDR3 loop reads CASREGLVGNTGELFF. DNA of the CDR3: TGTGCCAGCAGGGAGGGGCTTGTTGGAAACACCGGGGAGCTGTTTTTT.

This chain joins TRBV7-6 and TRBJ2-3; D is ambiguous. Germline CDR1 is SGHVS and CDR2 is FNYEAQ. Trimming removed 4 bases from V and 6 bases from J, with 11 bases in between. The CDR3 is 13 amino acids. This CDR3 is CASSWGSLDTQYF. CDR3 in DNA: TGTGCCAGCAGCTGGGGATCACTCGATACGCAGTATTTT.

This clonotype was counted ten times or more. J is TRBJ2-7 and V is TRBV7-2; TRBD2 agrees at 11 bases. The CDR3 sequence is 14 residues long. CDR1 is SGHTA and CDR2 is FQGNSA in the germline V gene. V lost 3 bases to trimming and J lost 2 bases; unmatched junction nucleotides: 0. Here the CDR3 reads CASSFSGRAYEQYF. CDR3 DNA sequence: TGTGCCAGCAGCTTTAGCGGGAGGGCCTACGAGCAGTACTTC.

This clonotype was seen a few times. The chain uses TRBV20-1 and TRBJ2-3, with 15 bases lining up with TRBD2. CDR3 length: 18 amino acids. J gave up 2 bases and V 6 bases, and 12 bases lay outside the gene matches. The germline V gene encodes CDR1 DFQATT and CDR2 SNEGSKA (reference sequence). CDR3 loop: CSAHGTSGRIAYTDTQYF. The CDR3 bases are TGCAGTGCCCATGGGACTAGCGGGAGGATAGCCTACACAGATACGCAGTATTTT.

This clonotype was counted between two and nine times. This sequence joins TRBV7-9 and TRBJ1-1; TRBD1 matches 7 bases. With 6 bases clipped from V and 1 base from J, the junction kept 8 bases outside the gene matches. CDR1 and CDR2 (germline): SEHNR, FQNEAQ (reference sequence). This CDR3 has 15 amino acids. CDR3 protein: CASSAQGYRNTEAFF. The CDR3 DNA follows: TGTGCCAGCAGTGCACAGGGGTATCGGAACACTGAAGCTTTCTTT. Based on the CDR3 plus reference TRBV7-9 and TRBJ1-1, the full variable domain is DTGVSQNPRHKITKRGQNVTFRCDPISEHNRLYWYRQTLGQGPEFLTYFQNEAQLEKSRLLSDRFSAERPKGSFSTLEIQRTEQGDSAMYLCASSAQGYRNTEAFFGQGTRLTVV.